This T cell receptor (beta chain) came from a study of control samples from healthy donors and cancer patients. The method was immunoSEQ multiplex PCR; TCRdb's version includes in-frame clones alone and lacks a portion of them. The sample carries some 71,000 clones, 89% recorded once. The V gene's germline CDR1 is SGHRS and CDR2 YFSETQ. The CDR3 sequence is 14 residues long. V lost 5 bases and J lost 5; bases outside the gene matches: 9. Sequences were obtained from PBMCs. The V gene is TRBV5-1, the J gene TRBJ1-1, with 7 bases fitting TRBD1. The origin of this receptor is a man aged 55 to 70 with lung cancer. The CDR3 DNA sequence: TGCGCCAGCAGATTGCAAACAGGGGAGACTGAAGCTTTCTTT. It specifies CASRLQTGETEAFF.